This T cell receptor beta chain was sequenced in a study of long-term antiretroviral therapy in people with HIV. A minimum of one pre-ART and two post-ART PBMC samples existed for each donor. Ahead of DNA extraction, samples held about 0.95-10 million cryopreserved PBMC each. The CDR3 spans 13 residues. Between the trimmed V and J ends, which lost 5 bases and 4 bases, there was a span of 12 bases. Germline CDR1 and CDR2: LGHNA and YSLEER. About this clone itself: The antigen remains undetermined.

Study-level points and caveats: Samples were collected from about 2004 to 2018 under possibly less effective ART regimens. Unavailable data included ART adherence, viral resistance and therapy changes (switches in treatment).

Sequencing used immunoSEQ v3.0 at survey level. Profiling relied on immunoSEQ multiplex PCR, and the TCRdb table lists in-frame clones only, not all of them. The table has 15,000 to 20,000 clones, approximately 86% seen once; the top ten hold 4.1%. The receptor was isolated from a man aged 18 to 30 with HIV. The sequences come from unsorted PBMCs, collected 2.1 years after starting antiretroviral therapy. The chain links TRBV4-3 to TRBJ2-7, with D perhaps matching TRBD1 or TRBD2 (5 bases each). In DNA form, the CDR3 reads TGCGCCAGCAGCAAAGGGACCGAATACGAGCAGTACTTC. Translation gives CASSKGTEYEQYF.